Many counts were recorded for the clone carrying this TCR beta chain. Its antigen is not known. The CDR3 sequence is 12 residues long. Germline V gene data show CDR1 as SEHNR and CDR2 as FQNEAQ (reference sequence). V lost 0 bases and J 8 bases, leaving 2 bases between the germline ends. This specimen belongs to a study of early T cells in non-severe SARS-CoV-2 infection. Turning to the study itself: Unpaired chains resulted from sequencing bulk RNA of unsorted whole blood.

Unique molecular identifier tags were affixed to discrete cDNA molecules. MiXCR was run by TCRdb on the 5' RACE reads, yielding one entry per CDR3 protein. Among about 20,000 distinct CDR3 sequences, over 4% were seen once, and the ten largest hold approximately 5%. Whole-study results and caveats: The study's VDJdb matching favored anti-spike CD8 responses and missed private and CD4 specificities.

The specimen sequenced was whole blood. The chain recombines TRBV7-9 with TRBJ1-6; D is uncertain. The receptor was isolated from an adult who was a healthcare worker with PCR-confirmed SARS-CoV-2 infection or an uninfected control (not recorded which). This CDR3 reads CASSLADSPLHF. DNA of the CDR3: TGTGCCAGCAGCTTAGCGGATTCACCCCTCCACTTT.